The rows below give T cell receptor beta chains drawn from one sample of a study of cytomegalovirus exposure and HLA in healthy donors. The protocol was immunoSEQ multiplex PCR, while the TCRdb copy is restricted to in-frame clones and leaves out a portion. The table records 130,000 to 150,000 clones, just under 80% of them present only once. The sequenced sample was PBMCs. The source of these receptors is a man aged 25-45 years in good health and CMV-seronegative. The CDR3 runs from the conserved cysteine through the conserved F or W. D genes are given only for firm matches. Part of the rows lack a size; the others show once, few, many or a class for expanded clones.

V,D,size,J,CDR3,DNA
TRBV19,TRBD1,-,TRBJ1-4,CASSRGQRNEKLFF,TGTGCCAGTAGCCGGGGACAGCGTAATGAAAAACTGTTTTTT
TRBV4-1,TRBD2,-,TRBJ2-1,CASSLAHASGPYNEQFF,TGCGCCAGCAGCCTCGCGCATGCTAGCGGGCCCTACAATGAGCAGTTCTTC
TRBV28,-,-,TRBJ1-2,CASSLSRDYGYTF,TGTGCCAGCAGTTTATCCAGGGACTATGGCTACACCTTC
TRBV6-1,-,once,TRBJ2-7,CASADWDRRDEQYF,TGTGCCAGCGCCGATTGGGACCGGAGGGACGAGCAGTACTTC
TRBV28,-,once,TRBJ2-1,CASHQAGSYNEQFF,TGTGCCAGCCACCAGGCGGGCTCCTACAATGAGCAGTTCTTC
TRBV5-1,TRBD2,-,TRBJ2-5,CASSLAGGSGRGETQYF,TGCGCCAGCAGCTTGGCGGGGGGTAGCGGGAGAGGAGAGACCCAGTACTTC
TRBV30,TRBD2,-,TRBJ2-2,CAWSVDRLRREYTGELFF,TGTGCCTGGAGTGTAGACCGCCTGAGGCGGGAGTACACCGGGGAGCTGTTTTTT
TRBV6-4,TRBD2,-,TRBJ2-2,CASSELAGESNTGELFF,TGTGCCAGCAGTGAACTAGCGGGAGAGTCGAACACCGGGGAGCTGTTTTTT
TRBV5-1,TRBD2,-,TRBJ2-1,CASSPPLAGAGNEQFF,TGCGCCAGCAGTCCCCCTCTAGCGGGAGCAGGGAATGAGCAGTTCTTC
TRBV5-1,TRBD1,-,TRBJ1-2,CASSSGQNYGYTF,TGCGCCAGCAGCTCGGGACAGAACTATGGCTACACCTTC
TRBV30,TRBD1,-,TRBJ2-7,CAFTGAGYEQYF,TGTGCCTTTACAGGGGCAGGGTACGAGCAGTACTTC
TRBV30,TRBD1,-,TRBJ1-2,CAWRGGDRGNYGYTF,TGTGCCTGGCGGGGTGGGGACAGGGGAAACTATGGCTACACCTTC
TRBV13,TRBD1,-,TRBJ2-7,CASSPTTDRSPSYEQYF,TGTGCCAGCAGCCCCACAACGGACAGGAGCCCCTCCTACGAGCAGTACTTC
TRBV14,TRBD2,-,TRBJ2-5,CASSYISGRSQETQYF,TGTGCCAGCAGCTACATCTCCGGGAGGTCGCAAGAGACCCAGTACTTC
TRBV6-1,TRBD2,-,TRBJ2-1,CASSPAGTSYNEQFF,TGTGCCAGCAGCCCAGCGGGGACTAGCTACAATGAGCAGTTCTTC
TRBV2,TRBD1,-,TRBJ2-2,CASRRTGANTGELFF,TGTGCCAGCAGACGGACAGGGGCGAACACCGGGGAGCTGTTTTTT
TRBV5-1,-,-,TRBJ1-1,CASSFSRDTEAFF,TGCGCCAGCAGCTTTAGCAGGGATACTGAAGCTTTCTTT
TRBV2,-,-,TRBJ1-2,CASSELADSYGYTF,TGTGCCAGCAGTGAACTGGCAGACTCTTATGGCTACACCTTC
TRBV6-1,-,-,TRBJ2-6,CASSGGFAGANVLTF,TGTGCCAGCAGTGGGGGCTTCGCTGGGGCCAACGTCCTGACTTTC
TRBV4-1,TRBD1,-,TRBJ2-2,CASSHDGQGTGELFF,TGCGCCAGCAGCCACGACGGACAGGGAACCGGGGAGCTGTTTTTT
TRBV5-1,TRBD2,-,TRBJ2-4,CASSSRGGDIQYF,TGCGCCAGCAGCTCACGCGGGGGTGACATTCAGTACTTC
TRBV7-3,-,-,TRBJ1-1,CASSQGVSPGAEAFF,TGTGCCAGCAGCCAGGGTGTATCCCCAGGCGCTGAAGCTTTCTTT
TRBV5-5,TRBD1,few,TRBJ1-4,CASSRQGANEKLFF,TGTGCCAGCAGCCGACAGGGGGCTAATGAAAAACTGTTTTTT
TRBV4-1,-,few,TRBJ1-4,CAGSQGTNEKLFF,TGCGCCGGGTCACAGGGAACTAATGAAAAACTGTTTTTT
TRBV6-1,-,-,TRBJ1-6,CASSVVGPLYNSPLHF,TGTGCCAGCAGTGTAGTGGGGCCGCTCTATAATTCACCCCTCCACTTT
TRBV19,TRBD1,-,TRBJ1-2,CASRRTGEPYGYTF,TGTGCCAGTAGGCGGACAGGGGAACCCTATGGCTACACCTTC
TRBV7-9,TRBD2,few,TRBJ2-1,CASSSTEGRGGQFF,TGTGCCAGCAGCTCCACGGAAGGGCGCGGGGGGCAGTTCTTC
TRBV6-1,-,-,TRBJ2-7,CASSEMPGKTYEQYF,TGTGCCAGCAGTGAGATGCCGGGGAAAACCTACGAGCAGTACTTC
TRBV6-1,-,once,TRBJ2-7,CASSAGRHTYEQYF,TGTGCCAGCAGTGCAGGGCGTCACACGTACGAGCAGTACTTC
TRBV9,TRBD1,-,TRBJ1-2,CASSPSPDRGLGGYTF,TGTGCCAGCAGCCCTTCCCCGGACAGGGGGCTGGGTGGCTACACCTTC
TRBV12-5,-,-,TRBJ1-3,CASGFLGPGNTIYF,TGTGCTAGTGGTTTCCTGGGCCCTGGAAACACCATATATTTT
TRBV7-3,TRBD2,-,TRBJ2-1,CASSSTSGRFYEQFF,TGTGCCAGCAGCTCAACTAGCGGGAGGTTTTATGAGCAGTTCTTC
TRBV6-1,-,once,TRBJ2-5,CASSERAGTVLQETQYF,TGTGCCAGCAGTGAAAGGGCAGGGACTGTTCTGCAAGAGACCCAGTACTTC
TRBV4-1,-,-,TRBJ2-1,CASSPPPTESSYNEQFF,TGCGCCAGCAGCCCCCCACCGACAGAGAGCTCCTACAATGAGCAGTTCTTC
TRBV18,-,-,TRBJ2-2,CASSPDIQGAGELFF,TGTGCCAGCTCACCCGATATACAGGGTGCCGGGGAGCTGTTTTTT
TRBV10-1,TRBD1,-,TRBJ1-2,CASTGTGGDGYTF,TGCGCCAGCACCGGGACAGGGGGCGACGGCTACACCTTC
TRBV27,TRBD2,-,TRBJ2-1,CASSLGTSGGGEQFF,TGTGCCAGCAGTTTAGGGACTAGCGGGGGGGGTGAGCAGTTCTTC
TRBV6-1,TRBD1,-,TRBJ1-1,CASSKRTGGRTEAFF,TGTGCCAGCAGTAAACGGACAGGGGGGCGAACTGAAGCTTTCTTT
TRBV7-9,-,-,TRBJ1-4,CASSLEWSEKLFF,TGTGCCAGCAGCTTAGAATGGAGTGAAAAACTGTTTTTT
TRBV29-1,TRBD1,few,TRBJ1-1,CSVHDRGFTEAFF,TGCAGCGTACATGACAGGGGGTTCACTGAAGCTTTCTTT
TRBV5-1,TRBD1,-,TRBJ1-2,CASSLTGQGYGYTF,TGCGCCAGCAGCTTGACGGGACAGGGGTATGGCTACACCTTC